These T cell receptor beta chains were read from a single sample in a study of OX40 agonist ivuxolimab in advanced cancers. Some clones are missing from TCRdb's copy, which holds only in-frame ones; the method was immunoSEQ multiplex PCR. The data contain tens of thousands of clones, approximately 80% of them seen just once; the ten biggest clones take up more than 2%. The sequences come from CD4+ or CD8+ T cells sorted from blood, collected in a trial of the OX40 agonist ivuxolimab. The receptors derive from an adult with an advanced solid tumor such as melanoma, head and neck, liver or kidney cancer. Both conserved end residues are part of each CDR3. Each record gives: D gene, clone size, J gene, V gene, CDR3 DNA, CDR3 protein. A D gene is named only where the DNA matches it firmly. Expanded clones get a size class; other rows say once, few or many, or leave the size out.

. once TRBJ1-4 TRBV7-3 TGTGCCAGCAGCACTGACGCCCCAAAGACCACTAATGAAAAACTGTTTTTT CASSTDAPKTTNEKLFF
. . TRBJ2-7 TRBV28 TGTGCCAGCGTGGGGGTCGGTCCATACGAGCAGTACTTC CASVGVGPYEQYF
TRBD2 . TRBJ2-7 TRBV10-2 TGCGCCAGCCAGGGAGGCGGGAGTAGTTACTACGAGCAGTACTTC CASQGGGSSYYEQYF
TRBD1 . TRBJ1-4 TRBV28 TGTGCCAGCAGTCCCCCGACAGGGAACGAAAAACTGTTTTTT CASSPPTGNEKLFF
TRBD2 . TRBJ2-1 TRBV5-8 TGTGCCAGCAGCTTGGTAGCGACTAGCGGGGGGGCCTACAATGAGCAGTTCTTC CASSLVATSGGAYNEQFF
. . TRBJ1-5 TRBV2 TGTGCCAGCAGTGAAGTCAGGGCTAGCAATCAGCCCCAGCATTTT CASSEVRASNQPQHF
TRBD2 . TRBJ2-1 TRBV28 TGTGCCAGCAGTTTATACGGACTAGCGGGAGGTCGGACTGAGCAGTTCTTC CASSLYGLAGGRTEQFF
. medium-sized TRBJ2-2 TRBV5-1 TGCGCCAGCAGCTTAGGGGTCGGTAACACCGGGGAGCTGTTTTTT CASSLGVGNTGELFF
. . TRBJ1-2 TRBV7-8 TGTGCCAGCAGCTTAGCGCGTCAGACTGGGTATGGCTACACCTTC CASSLARQTGYGYTF
. few TRBJ1-2 TRBV5-1 TGCGCCAGCAGCTTGGATCTGCCTACATACTATGGCTACACCTTC CASSLDLPTYYGYTF
. . TRBJ2-7 TRBV28 TGTGCCAGCACCCCCCCAGGCTACCCCTACGAGCAGTACTTC CASTPPGYPYEQYF
. . TRBJ2-5 TRBV28 TGTGCCAGCAGGTGGGCCGTCCGGGAGACCCAGTACTTC CASRWAVRETQYF
. . TRBJ2-7 TRBV27 TGTGCCAGCAGTTTATCAGGTTGGGGCTACGAGCAGTACTTC CASSLSGWGYEQYF
TRBD1 . TRBJ1-2 TRBV7-8 TGTGCCAGCAGCCCCTCGGGACAGGCGAATAACGTCTATGGCTACACCTTC CASSPSGQANNVYGYTF
. . TRBJ2-7 TRBV21-1 TGTGCCAGCAGCAAAGCAAAACCAGGCGACACCTACGAGCAGTACTTC CASSKAKPGDTYEQYF
. few TRBJ2-1 TRBV27 TGTGCCAGCCGTCCGGCAGGATACGGCGGTGAGCAGTTCTTC CASRPAGYGGEQFF
. . TRBJ2-7 TRBV5-5 TGTGCCAGCAGCTTCCAAGCGGCCAATTCCTACGAGCAGTACTTC CASSFQAANSYEQYF
TRBD1 . TRBJ1-5 TRBV6-1 TGTGCCAGCAGTGCAGGAGGACAGGGCCAGCCCCAGCATTTT CASSAGGQGQPQHF
TRBD2 . TRBJ2-1 TRBV7-9 TGTGCCAGCAGCTTAGCTGGCGGGAGGTCCTACAATGAGCAGTTCTTC CASSLAGGRSYNEQFF
. . TRBJ2-1 TRBV7-3 TGTGCCAGCAGCTTAAGACCGTCCGACAGTCACAATGAGCAGTTCTTC CASSLRPSDSHNEQFF
TRBD1 once TRBJ2-5 TRBV27 TGTGCCAGCAGATACAGGGGGCTGTACCAAGAGACCCAGTACTTC CASRYRGLYQETQYF
TRBD1 . TRBJ2-7 TRBV28 TGTGCCAGCAGTTCCCTACATGGGGGACAGGGAAGGTACGAGCAGTACTTC CASSSLHGGQGRYEQYF
. . TRBJ2-2 TRBV7-2 TGTGCCAGCAGCCGGCTAGGGGGTCGCGGCCGGGAGCTGTTTTTT CASSRLGGRGRELFF
. . TRBJ2-3 TRBV7-9 TGTGCCAGCAGCGAGGGCGGTAGCACAGATACGCAGTATTTT CASSEGGSTDTQYF
TRBD1 . TRBJ1-5 TRBV28 TGTGCCAGCAGTTTCCGACCGGGACAGGGGGGATTGTATAGCAATCAGCCCCAGCATTTT CASSFRPGQGGLYSNQPQHF
. . TRBJ2-6 TRBV27 TGTGCCAGCAGTCCTGCGCGGCCTGGGGCCAACGTCCTGACTTTC CASSPARPGANVLTF
. . TRBJ2-7 TRBV28 TGTGCCAGCAGTTTCGCGGGGTTGGGGTCCTATTCCGAGCAGTACTTC CASSFAGLGSYSEQYF
TRBD1 . TRBJ2-7 TRBV7-9 TGTGCCAGCAGCTTGACACAGGGGGACAACGAGCAGTACTTC CASSLTQGDNEQYF
. . TRBJ2-5 TRBV5-5 TGTGCCAGCAGCTTCGACGGGGTGACCCAGTACTTC CASSFDGVTQYF
TRBD1 . TRBJ1-6 TRBV6-5 TGTGCCAGCAGCCGAACCTGGACAGGGGATTCACCCCTCCACTTT CASSRTWTGDSPLHF
. few TRBJ1-6 TRBV6-1 TGTGCCAGCAGTCCCGCGAAAGATTCACCCCTCCACTTT CASSPAKDSPLHF
. . TRBJ2-5 TRBV11-1 TGTGCCAGCAGCTTCGACACCCAGTACCAAGAGACCCAGTACTTC CASSFDTQYQETQYF
TRBD1 . TRBJ2-3 TRBV2 TGTGCCAGCAGTAACCGGGACAGGCCCGGGGATACGCAGTATTTT CASSNRDRPGDTQYF
. . TRBJ1-2 TRBV28 TGTGCCAGCAGTACGGGACAAATTGGGGTTGGCTACACCTTC CASSTGQIGVGYTF
TRBD2 . TRBJ2-1 TRBV5-4 TGTGCCAGCAGCTTGGCTAGCGGGGGGGCAGATGAGCAGTTCTTC CASSLASGGADEQFF
. . TRBJ2-7 TRBV29-1 TGCAGCGTTGAAGGAGGGAGACGCAACGAGCAGTACTTC CSVEGGRRNEQYF
. . TRBJ1-1 TRBV28 TGTGCCATTAGAACAGGGAACACTGAAGCTTTCTTT CAIRTGNTEAFF
. few TRBJ2-3 TRBV14 TGTGCCAGCAGCCCGTTTGGGAATACGCAGTATTTT CASSPFGNTQYF
. . TRBJ2-7 TRBV7-2 TGTGCCAGCAGCTTACCCGGCCGTAGCCGGGAGCAGTACTTC CASSLPGRSREQYF
. . TRBJ1-2 TRBV9 TGTGCCAGCAGCGTAGGGGTCGGCGGAGCTAACTATGGCTACACCTTC CASSVGVGGANYGYTF
. . TRBJ2-5 TRBV6-5 TGTGCCAGCACCCAACCAGGAGGGGAAGAGACCCAGTACTTC CASTQPGGEETQYF
TRBD1 . TRBJ2-3 TRBV10-1 TGCGCCAGCAGTGAAGGGACAGGGAGCACAGATACGCAGTATTTT CASSEGTGSTDTQYF
. . TRBJ2-1 TRBV7-5 TGTGCCAGAAGCTTAAACAGGGGACCAGGTGAGCAGTTCTTC CARSLNRGPGEQFF
. . TRBJ2-7 TRBV28 TGTGCCACCTTCGACTCGGACCCGTTCAGGGTCGAGCAGTACTTC CATFDSDPFRVEQYF
TRBD1 . TRBJ2-3 TRBV6-1 TGTGCCAGCAGTGAGGCAGGGGGTTACACAGATACGCAGTATTTT CASSEAGGYTDTQYF
. . TRBJ2-3 TRBV25-1 TGTGCCAGCAGTGAGAGCGGGAGCACAGATACGCAGTATTTT CASSESGSTDTQYF
. . TRBJ1-6 TRBV9 TGTGCCAGCAGCGTCACCTCGCGGAGAAGCGATTCACCCCTCCACTTT CASSVTSRRSDSPLHF
. . TRBJ1-1 TRBV19 TGTGCCAGTAGTAGGAACACTGAAGCTTTCTTT CASSRNTEAFF
TRBD1 once TRBJ2-7 TRBV6-1 TGTGCCAGCAGTGGCCGGGACAGGGGAGCTTACGAGCAGTACTTC CASSGRDRGAYEQYF
TRBD2 . TRBJ2-5 TRBV5-1 TGCGCCAGCAGCCGGGGGACTAGCGGGAGAGAGACCCAGTACTTC CASSRGTSGRETQYF
. . TRBJ2-2 TRBV7-3 TGTGCCAGCAGCTTTGGAGGGGACGCCGGGGAGCTGTTTTTT CASSFGGDAGELFF
TRBD1 . TRBJ2-3 TRBV6-5 TGTGCCAGCAGGAAGGACAGGGGGCCGACAGATACGCAGTATTTT CASRKDRGPTDTQYF
. . TRBJ2-7 TRBV28 TGTGCCAGCAGTTTGGGACCGACTAGCTCCTACGAGCAGTACTTC CASSLGPTSSYEQYF
. . TRBJ1-2 TRBV5-4 TGTGCCAGCAGCTTGGCTGGAGTCCAGGGAGGCTACACCTTC CASSLAGVQGGYTF